The TCR beta chain described here comes from a study of CD8+ T cells in alopecia areata. Study conclusions and caveats: TCR sharing across patients was less clear than in mice, possibly HLA-related.

Reverse transcription of extracted RNA yielded cDNA, which provided the sequencing template. The table came from immunoSEQ multiplex PCR; TCRdb's copy has only in-frame clones and leaves some out. The table lists 90,000 to 100,000 clones, 41% of them singletons, with approximately 1.4% in the top ten. Alopecia areata patients had lesional scalp punch biopsies and peripheral blood taken from them. Sorted populations comprised CD4+ and CD8+ T cells obtained from PBMCs. This clone was recorded a few times. Its antigen is as yet unknown. The receptor's source is a human donor with alopecia areata. The sequencing sample was made of CD4+ T cells sorted from blood.

The CDR3 coding sequence is TGTGCCACCCACCGGGGACAGGGCTACAATGAGCAGTTCTTC. Amino acid sequence: CATHRGQGYNEQFF. The J gene is TRBJ2-1, the V gene TRBV7-2; 9 nucleotides match TRBD1. Germline lookup yields CDR1 SGHTA and CDR2 FQGNSA. The length of the CDR3 is 14 residues. The ends lost 10 bases at V and 3 bases at J; junction bases unmatched: 7.